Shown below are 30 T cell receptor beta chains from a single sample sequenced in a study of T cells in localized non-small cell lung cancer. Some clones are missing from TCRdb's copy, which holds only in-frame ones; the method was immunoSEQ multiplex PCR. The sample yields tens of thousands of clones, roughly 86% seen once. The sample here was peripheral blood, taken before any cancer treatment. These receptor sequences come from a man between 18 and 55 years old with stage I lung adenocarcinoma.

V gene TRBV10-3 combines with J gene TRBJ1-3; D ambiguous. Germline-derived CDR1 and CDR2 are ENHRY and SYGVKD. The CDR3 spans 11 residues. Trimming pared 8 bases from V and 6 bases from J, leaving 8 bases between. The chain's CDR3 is CAIGPENTIYF. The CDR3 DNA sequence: TGTGCCATCGGACCCGAAAACACCATATATTTT.

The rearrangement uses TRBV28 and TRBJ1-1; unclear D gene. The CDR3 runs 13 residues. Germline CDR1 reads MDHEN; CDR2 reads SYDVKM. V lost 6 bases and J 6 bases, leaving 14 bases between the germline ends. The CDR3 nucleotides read TGTGCCAGCAGGGCGGCCTCGTCCCCTGAAGCTTTCTTT. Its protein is CASRAASSPEAFF.

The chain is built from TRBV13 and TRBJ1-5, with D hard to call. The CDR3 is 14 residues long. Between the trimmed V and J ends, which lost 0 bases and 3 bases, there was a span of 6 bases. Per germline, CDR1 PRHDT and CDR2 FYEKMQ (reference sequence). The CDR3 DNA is TGTGCCAGCAGCTTAGGAGGTAACAATCAGCCCCAGCATTTT. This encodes CASSLGGNNQPQHF.

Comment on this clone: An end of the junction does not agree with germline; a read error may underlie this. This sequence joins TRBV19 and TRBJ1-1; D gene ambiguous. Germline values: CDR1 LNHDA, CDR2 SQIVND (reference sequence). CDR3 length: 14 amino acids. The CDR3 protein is CASSTLAQTTGAFF. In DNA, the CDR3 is TGTGCCAGTAGCACCCTGGCTCAGACGACTGGAGCTTTCTTT.

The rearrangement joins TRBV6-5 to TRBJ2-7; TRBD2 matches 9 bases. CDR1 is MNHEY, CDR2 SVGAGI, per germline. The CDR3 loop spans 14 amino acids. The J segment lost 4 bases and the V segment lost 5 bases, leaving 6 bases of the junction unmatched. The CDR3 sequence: CASSIAGAIYEQYF. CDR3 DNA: TGTGCCAGCAGTATAGCGGGGGCTATATACGAGCAGTACTTC.

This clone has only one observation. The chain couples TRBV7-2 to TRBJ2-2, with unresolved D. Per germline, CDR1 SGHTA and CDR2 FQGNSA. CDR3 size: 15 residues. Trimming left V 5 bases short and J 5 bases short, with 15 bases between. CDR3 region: CASSPQRPDTGELFF. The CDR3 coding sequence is TGTGCCAGCAGCCCGCAAAGGCCGGATACCGGGGAGCTGTTTTTT.

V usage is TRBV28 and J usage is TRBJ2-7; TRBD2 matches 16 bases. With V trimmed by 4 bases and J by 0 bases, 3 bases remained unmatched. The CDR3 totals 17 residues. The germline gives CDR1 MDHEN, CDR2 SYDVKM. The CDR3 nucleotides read TGTGCCAGCAGTTCCGGGACTAGCGGGGGGGGCTCCTACGAGCAGTACTTC. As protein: CASSSGTSGGGSYEQYF.

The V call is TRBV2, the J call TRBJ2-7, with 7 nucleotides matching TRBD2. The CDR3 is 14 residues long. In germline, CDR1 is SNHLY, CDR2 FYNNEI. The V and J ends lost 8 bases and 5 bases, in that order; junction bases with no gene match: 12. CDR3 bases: TGTGCCAGCCTCCGGGACCCGGGAGGAAACGAGCAGTACTTC. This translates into CASLRDPGGNEQYF.

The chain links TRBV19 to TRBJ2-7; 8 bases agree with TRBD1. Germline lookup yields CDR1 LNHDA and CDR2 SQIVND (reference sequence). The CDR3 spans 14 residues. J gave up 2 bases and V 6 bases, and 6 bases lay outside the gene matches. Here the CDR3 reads CASSPQGETYEQYF. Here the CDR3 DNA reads TGTGCCAGTAGCCCACAGGGGGAAACCTACGAGCAGTACTTC.

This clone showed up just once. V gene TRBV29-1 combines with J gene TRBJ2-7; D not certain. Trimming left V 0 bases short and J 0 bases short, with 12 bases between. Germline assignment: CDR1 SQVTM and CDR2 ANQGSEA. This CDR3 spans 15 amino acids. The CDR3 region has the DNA TGCAGCGTTGAAGATCGGAACGCAGGCTCCTACGAGCAGTACTTC. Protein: CSVEDRNAGSYEQYF.

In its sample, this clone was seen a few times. This CDR3 is CASSQDPGRDYGYTF. The DNA of the CDR3 is TGCGCCAGCAGCCAAGACCCCGGGCGGGACTATGGCTACACCTTC. This chain uses TRBV4-3 with TRBJ1-2; no reliable D call. The CDR3 contains 15 residues. V lost 0 bases to trimming and J lost 3 bases, with 11 bases between them. The germline V gene encodes CDR1 LGHNA and CDR2 YSLEER.

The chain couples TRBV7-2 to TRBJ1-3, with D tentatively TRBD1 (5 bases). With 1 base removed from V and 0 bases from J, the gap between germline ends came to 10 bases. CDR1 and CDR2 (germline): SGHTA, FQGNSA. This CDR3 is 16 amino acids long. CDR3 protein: CASSLGGQPSGNTIYF. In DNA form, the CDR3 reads TGTGCCAGCAGCTTAGGGGGCCAACCCTCTGGAAACACCATATATTTT.

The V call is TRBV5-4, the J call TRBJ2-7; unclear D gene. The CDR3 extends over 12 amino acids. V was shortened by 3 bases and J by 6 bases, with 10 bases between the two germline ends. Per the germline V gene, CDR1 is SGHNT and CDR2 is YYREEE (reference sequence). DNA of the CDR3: TGTGCCAGCAGCTCGCAGAGCCGCGAGCAGTACTTC. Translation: CASSSQSREQYF.

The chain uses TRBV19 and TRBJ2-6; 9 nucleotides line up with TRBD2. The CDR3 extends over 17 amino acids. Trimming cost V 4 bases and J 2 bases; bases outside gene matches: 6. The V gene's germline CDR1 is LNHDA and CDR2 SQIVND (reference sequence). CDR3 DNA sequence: TGTGCCAGTAGTACGATAGCGGGGGAGACTGGGGCCAACGTCCTGACTTTC. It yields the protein CASSTIAGETGANVLTF.

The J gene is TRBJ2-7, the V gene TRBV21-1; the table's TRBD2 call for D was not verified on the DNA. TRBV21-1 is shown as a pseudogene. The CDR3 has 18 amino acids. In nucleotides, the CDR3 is TGTGCCAGCAGCACTCGGGCGGGTACTAGCGGGGATTCCTACGAGCAGTACTTC. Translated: CASSTRAGTSGDSYEQYF.

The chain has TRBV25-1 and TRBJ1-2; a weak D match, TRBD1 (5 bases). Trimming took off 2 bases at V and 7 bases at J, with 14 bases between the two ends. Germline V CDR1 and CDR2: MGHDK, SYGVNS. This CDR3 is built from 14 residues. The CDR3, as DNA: TGTGCCAGCAGTGAAAACGGCAGGGTGCTTGGCTACACCTTC. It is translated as CASSENGRVLGYTF.

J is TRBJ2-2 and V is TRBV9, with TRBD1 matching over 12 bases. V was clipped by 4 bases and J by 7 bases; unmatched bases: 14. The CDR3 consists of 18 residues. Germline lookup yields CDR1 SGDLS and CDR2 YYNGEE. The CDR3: CASSSPTSGQGASGELFF. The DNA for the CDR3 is TGTGCCAGCAGCTCCCCAACCTCGGGACAGGGGGCAAGCGGGGAGCTGTTTTTT. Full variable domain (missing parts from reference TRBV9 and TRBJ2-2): DSGVTQTPKHLITATGQRVTLRCSPRSGDLSVYWYQQSLDQGLQFLIQYYNGEERAKGNILERFSAQQFPDLHSELNLSSLELGDSALYFCASSSPTSGQGASGELFFGEGSRLTVL.

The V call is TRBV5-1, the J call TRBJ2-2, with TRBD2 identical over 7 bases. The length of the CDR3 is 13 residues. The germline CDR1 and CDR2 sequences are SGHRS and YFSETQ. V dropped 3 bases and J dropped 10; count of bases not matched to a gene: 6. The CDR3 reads CASSSGLIEELFF. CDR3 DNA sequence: TGCGCCAGCAGCTCGGGACTAATCGAGGAGCTGTTTTTT.

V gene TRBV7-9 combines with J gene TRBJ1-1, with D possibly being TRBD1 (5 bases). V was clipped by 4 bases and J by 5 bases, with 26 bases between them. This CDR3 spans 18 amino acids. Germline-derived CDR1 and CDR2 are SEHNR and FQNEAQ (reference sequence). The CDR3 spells CASSSPPRRAIGGTEAFF. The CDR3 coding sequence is TGTGCCAGCAGCTCCCCCCCGCGAAGGGCCATCGGGGGGACTGAAGCTTTCTTT.

CDR3 residues: CASIGAPKNIQYF. CDR3 nucleotide sequence: TGTGCCAGCATCGGGGCACCTAAAAACATTCAGTACTTC. This sequence joins TRBV28 and TRBJ2-4, with D perhaps given as TRBD1 or TRBD2 (5 bases each). The germline V gene has CDR1 MDHEN and CDR2 SYDVKM. There are 13 residues in the CDR3. V was trimmed by 7 bases and J by 4 bases, leaving 11 bases between them.

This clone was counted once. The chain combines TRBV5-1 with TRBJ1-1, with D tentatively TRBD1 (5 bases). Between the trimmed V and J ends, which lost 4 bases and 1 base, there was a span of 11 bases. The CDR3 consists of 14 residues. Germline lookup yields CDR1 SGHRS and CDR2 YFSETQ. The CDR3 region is CASSLRQTNTEAFF. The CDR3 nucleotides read TGCGCCAGCAGCCTTCGACAGACGAACACTGAAGCTTTCTTT. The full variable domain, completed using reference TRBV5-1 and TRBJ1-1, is KAGVTQTPRYLIKTRGQQVTLSCSPISGHRSVSWYQQTPGQGLQFLFEYFSETQRNKGNFPGRFSGRQFSNSRSEMNVSTLELGDSALYLCASSLRQTNTEAFFGQGTRLTVV.

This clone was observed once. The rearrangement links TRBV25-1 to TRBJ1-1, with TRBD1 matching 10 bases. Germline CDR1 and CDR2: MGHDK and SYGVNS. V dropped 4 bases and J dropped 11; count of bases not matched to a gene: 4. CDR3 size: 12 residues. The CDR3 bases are TGTGCCAGCAGTGCAGGGACAGGGGATGCTTTCTTT. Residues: CASSAGTGDAFF.

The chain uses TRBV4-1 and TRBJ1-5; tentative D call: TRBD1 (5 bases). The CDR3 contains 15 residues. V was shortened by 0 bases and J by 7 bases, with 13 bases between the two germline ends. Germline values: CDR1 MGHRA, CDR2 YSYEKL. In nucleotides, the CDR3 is TGCGCCAGCAGCCAAGATCCCCGCGGGACCCAGCCCCAGCATTTT. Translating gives CASSQDPRGTQPQHF.

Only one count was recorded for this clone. The CDR3: CATQAPGTMGYGYTF. Written as DNA, the CDR3 is TGTGCCACCCAAGCACCAGGGACAATGGGCTATGGCTACACCTTC. The chain carries TRBV7-9 and TRBJ1-2; D is perhaps TRBD1 (6 bases). Germline lookup yields CDR1 SEHNR and CDR2 FQNEAQ (reference sequence). The CDR3 has 15 residues. V lost 10 bases and J lost 4, with 22 bases in between.

The DNA of the CDR3 is TGTGCCAGTAGTCAAACACCGGTGGGACAGCCCCAGCATTTT. Amino acids: CASSQTPVGQPQHF. V gene TRBV19 combines with J gene TRBJ1-5; D remains unclear. The CDR3 length is 14 residues. Germline CDR1 LNHDA, CDR2 SQIVND (reference sequence). The V end was cut by 5 bases, the J end by 7 bases, with 15 bases between.

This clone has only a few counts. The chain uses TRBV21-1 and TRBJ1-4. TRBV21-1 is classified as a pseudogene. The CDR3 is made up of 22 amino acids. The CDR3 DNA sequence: TGTGCCAGCAGGAAAAATTCGGGAGCAAATACCTTCCTACCGCGAACTAATGAAAAACTGTTTTTT. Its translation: CASRKNSGANTFLPRTNEKLFF.

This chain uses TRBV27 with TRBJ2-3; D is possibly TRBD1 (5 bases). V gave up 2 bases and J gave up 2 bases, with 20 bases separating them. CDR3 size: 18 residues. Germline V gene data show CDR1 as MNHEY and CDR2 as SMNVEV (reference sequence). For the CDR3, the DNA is TGTGCCAGCAGTTTAGGATCCCCCCTGACAGCAATCACAGATACGCAGTATTTT. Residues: CASSLGSPLTAITDTQYF.

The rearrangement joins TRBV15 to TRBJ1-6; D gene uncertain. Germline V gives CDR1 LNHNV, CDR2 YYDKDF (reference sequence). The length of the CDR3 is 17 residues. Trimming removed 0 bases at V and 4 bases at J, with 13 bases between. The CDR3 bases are TGTGCCACCAGCAGAGATCTCGGGCGGGTGTATAATTCACCCCTCCACTTT. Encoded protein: CATSRDLGRVYNSPLHF.

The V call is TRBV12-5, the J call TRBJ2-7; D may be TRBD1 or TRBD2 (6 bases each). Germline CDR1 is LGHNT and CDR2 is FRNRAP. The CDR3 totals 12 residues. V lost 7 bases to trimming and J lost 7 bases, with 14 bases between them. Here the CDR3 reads CASVGGLGEQYF. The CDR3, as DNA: TGTGCTAGTGTAGGGGGGTTGGGGGAGCAGTACTTC.

For the CDR3, the DNA is TGTGCCAGCAGCGTAGGCCCCGGGGACTATGGCTACACCTTC. Amino acids: CASSVGPGDYGYTF. The J gene is TRBJ1-2, the V gene TRBV9; D is uncertain. The CDR3 spans 14 residues. Trimming removed 0 bases from V and 3 bases from J, with 9 bases in between. Looked up from germline, CDR1 is SGDLS and CDR2 is YYNGEE.